The sample holds a few counts of the clone carrying this TCR beta chain. Its antigen is not identified. The TCR beta CDR3 regions underwent amplification using RNA transcripts as the source. A set of HTBI primers served as the primers for a first-round RT-PCR of the TCR CDR3. One entry per CDR3 protein results from TCRdb running MiXCR on the multiplex PCR reads. The sample lists about 400,000 distinct CDR3 sequences; nearly 15% were seen once. The V end was cut by 8 bases, the J end by 5 bases, with 9 bases between. Per the germline V gene, CDR1 is DFQATT and CDR2 is SNEGSKA (reference sequence). The CDR3 has 11 residues. The data were obtained in a study of T cells in Graves' hyperthyroidism and ophthalmopathy. About the research overall: It was at initial diagnosis, before any treatment, that peripheral blood was collected. Broader study findings: Blood also showed most of the thyroid clonotypes that were expanded above 0.001.

The TCR sequence derives from a woman in her sixties with Graves' ophthalmopathy. V and J are TRBV20-1 and TRBJ1-4, with unresolved D. Sequences were obtained from blood. The DNA of the CDR3 is TGCAGTTCTAATTCCAATGAAAAACTGTTTTTT. Residues: CSSNSNEKLFF.